This T cell receptor beta chain was identified during a study of blood T cell repertoires in COVID-19. As for the study in general: Collection of acute and convalescent COVID-19 samples took place in the United States, Italy and Spain. From T cells, B-cell-depleted T cells, or PBMCs came the material, which was cDNA or gDNA.

In the authors' methods: Reference gene primer amplification gave estimated nucleated cell counts. The repertoire was sequenced with immunoSEQ multiplex PCR; TCRdb's copy has only in-frame clones and lacks some. V and J calls and clone size are given by that table; D and trimming were obtained from the DNA. The sample has tens of thousands of clones; more than 75% are singletons. The CDR3 is 12 amino acids. Germline values: CDR1 ENHRY, CDR2 SYGVKD. V lost 2 bases and J lost 11, with 7 bases in between. The table lists this clone with a count of one. This chain uses TRBV10-3 with TRBJ1-6; D gene ambiguous. This clonotype originated in a man older than 75 with active or convalescent COVID-19. The sample comprised peripheral blood. CDR3 DNA: TGTGCCATCAGTGAGACAGAAACACCCCTCCACTTT. Translation gives CAISETETPLHF.